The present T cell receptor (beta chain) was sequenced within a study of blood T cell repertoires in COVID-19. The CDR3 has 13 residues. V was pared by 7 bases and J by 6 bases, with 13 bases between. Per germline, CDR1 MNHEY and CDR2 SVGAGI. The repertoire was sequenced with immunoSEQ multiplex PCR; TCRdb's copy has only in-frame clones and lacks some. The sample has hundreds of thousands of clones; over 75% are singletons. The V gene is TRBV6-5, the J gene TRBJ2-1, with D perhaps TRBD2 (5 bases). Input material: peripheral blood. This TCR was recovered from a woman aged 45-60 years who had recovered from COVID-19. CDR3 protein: CASMLAGVNEQFF. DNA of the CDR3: TGTGCCAGCATGCTAGCTGGGGTCAATGAGCAGTTCTTC.